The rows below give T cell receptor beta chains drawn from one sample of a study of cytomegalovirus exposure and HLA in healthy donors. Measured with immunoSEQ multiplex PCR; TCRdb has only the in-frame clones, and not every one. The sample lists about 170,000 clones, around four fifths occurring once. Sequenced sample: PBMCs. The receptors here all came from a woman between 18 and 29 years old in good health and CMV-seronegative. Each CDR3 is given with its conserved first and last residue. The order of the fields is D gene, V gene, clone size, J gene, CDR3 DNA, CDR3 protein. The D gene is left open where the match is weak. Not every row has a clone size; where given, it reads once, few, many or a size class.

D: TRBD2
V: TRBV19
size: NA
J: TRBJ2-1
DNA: TGTGCCAGTAGTATTCGGACTAGCGGGAGCTCCTACAATGAGCAGTTCTTC
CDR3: CASSIRTSGSSYNEQFF

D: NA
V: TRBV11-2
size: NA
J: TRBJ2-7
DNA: TGTGCCAGCAGCTTAGATAACAGGGTTTCGGCCTACGAGCAGTACTTC
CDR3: CASSLDNRVSAYEQYF

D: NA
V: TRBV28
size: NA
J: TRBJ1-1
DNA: TGTGCCAGTTTTCAGGGAGGGAACACTGAAGCTTTCTTT
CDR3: CASFQGGNTEAFF

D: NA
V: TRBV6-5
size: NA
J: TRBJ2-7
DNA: TGTGCCAGCAGAAGACAGATAACCTCCTACGAGCAGTACTTC
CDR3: CASRRQITSYEQYF

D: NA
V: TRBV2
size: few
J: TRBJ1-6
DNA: TGTGCCAGTGGCGGGTCGGCCAGAGGTTCACCCCTCCACTTT
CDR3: CASGGSARGSPLHF

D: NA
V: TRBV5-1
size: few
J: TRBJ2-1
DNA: TGCGCCAGCAGTCAAGCGGAAACCTACAATGAGCAGTTCTTC
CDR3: CASSQAETYNEQFF

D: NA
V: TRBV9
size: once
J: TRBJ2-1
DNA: TGTGCCAGCAGCCCCCGGGGGGCCAGCTCCTACAATGAGCAGTTCTTC
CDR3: CASSPRGASSYNEQFF

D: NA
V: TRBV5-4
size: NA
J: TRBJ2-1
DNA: TGTGCCAGCAGCGAAGCTAGCGAAGCCTACAATGAGCAGTTCTTC
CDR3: CASSEASEAYNEQFF

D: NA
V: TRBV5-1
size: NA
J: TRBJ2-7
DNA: TGCGCCAGCAGCCCCCACCGACAGCTAAGCTCCTACGAGCAGTACTTC
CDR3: CASSPHRQLSSYEQYF

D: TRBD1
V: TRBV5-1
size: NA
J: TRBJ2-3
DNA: TGCGCCAGCAGCTTTCAGGGGGCTAGCACAGATACGCAGTATTTT
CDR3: CASSFQGASTDTQYF

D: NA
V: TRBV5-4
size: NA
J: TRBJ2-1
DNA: TGTGCCAGCAGCGGGAACGGGCTAGCGTCCTACAATGAGCAGTTCTTC
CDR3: CASSGNGLASYNEQFF

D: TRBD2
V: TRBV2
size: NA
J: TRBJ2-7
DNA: TGTGCCAGCAAGCCGGGACAGGGGCAGACTAGCGGGAGTTACGAGCAGTACTTC
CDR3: CASKPGQGQTSGSYEQYF

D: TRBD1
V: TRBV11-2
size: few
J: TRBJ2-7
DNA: TGTGCCAGCAGCTTAGGCCCCGGGACAGCGACCTACGAGCAGTACTTC
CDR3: CASSLGPGTATYEQYF

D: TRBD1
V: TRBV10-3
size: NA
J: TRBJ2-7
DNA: TGTGCCATCAGAAGACAGGGGACCTACGAGCAGTACTTC
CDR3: CAIRRQGTYEQYF

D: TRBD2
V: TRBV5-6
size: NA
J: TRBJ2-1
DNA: TGTGCCAGCAGCTTGAGCGGGAGTGGATCCTACAATGAGCAGTTCTTC
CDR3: CASSLSGSGSYNEQFF

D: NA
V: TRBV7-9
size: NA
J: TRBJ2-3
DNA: TGTGCCAGCAGCCCCGGTAGGGGTGGCACAGATACGCAGTATTTT
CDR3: CASSPGRGGTDTQYF

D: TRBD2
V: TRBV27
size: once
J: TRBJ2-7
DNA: TGTGCCAGCAGTTTTGGGCTAGCGGGTATCTACGAGCAGTACTTC
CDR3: CASSFGLAGIYEQYF